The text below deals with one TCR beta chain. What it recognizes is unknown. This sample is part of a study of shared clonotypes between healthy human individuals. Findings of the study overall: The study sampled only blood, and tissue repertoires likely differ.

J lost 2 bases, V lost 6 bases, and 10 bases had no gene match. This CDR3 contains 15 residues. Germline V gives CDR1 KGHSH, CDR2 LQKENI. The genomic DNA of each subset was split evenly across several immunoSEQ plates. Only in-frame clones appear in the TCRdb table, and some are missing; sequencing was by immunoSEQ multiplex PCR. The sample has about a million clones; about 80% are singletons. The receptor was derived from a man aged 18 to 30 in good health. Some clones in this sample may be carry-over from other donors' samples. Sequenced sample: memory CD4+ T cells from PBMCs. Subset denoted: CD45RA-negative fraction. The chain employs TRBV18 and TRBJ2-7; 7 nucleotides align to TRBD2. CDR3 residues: CASSPAEGGTYEQYF. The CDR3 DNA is TGTGCCAGCTCCCCCGCAGAGGGAGGGACCTACGAGCAGTACTTC.